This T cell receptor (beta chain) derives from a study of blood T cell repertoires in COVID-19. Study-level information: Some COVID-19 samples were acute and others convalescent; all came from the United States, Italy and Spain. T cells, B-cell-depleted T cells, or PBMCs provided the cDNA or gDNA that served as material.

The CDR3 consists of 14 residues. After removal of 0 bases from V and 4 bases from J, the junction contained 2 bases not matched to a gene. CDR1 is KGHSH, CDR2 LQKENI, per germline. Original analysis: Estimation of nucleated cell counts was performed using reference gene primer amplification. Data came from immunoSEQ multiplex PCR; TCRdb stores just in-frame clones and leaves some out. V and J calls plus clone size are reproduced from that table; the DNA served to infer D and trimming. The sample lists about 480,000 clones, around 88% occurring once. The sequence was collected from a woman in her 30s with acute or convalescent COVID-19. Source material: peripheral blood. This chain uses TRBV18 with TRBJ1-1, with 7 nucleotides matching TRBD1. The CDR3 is CASSPPTGITEAFF. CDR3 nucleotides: TGTGCCAGCTCACCACCGACAGGGATCACTGAAGCTTTCTTT.